These 10 T cell receptor beta chains came from one sample sequenced in a study of molecular identifiers for immune sequencing clone quantification. In TCRdb, the PCR reads were re-called with MiXCR into one record per CDR3 protein. The top ten hold 0.78% of the sample, which has hundreds of thousands of distinct CDR3 sequences, about 25% seen once. Sequencing used naive CD8+ T cells from blood, with Jurkat cell RNA spiked in. Regarding subset: FACS-sorted CD8+CD4-CCR7+CD45RA+ naive T cells. These receptors all stem from a human donor in good health. Some libraries in this study had Jurkat cell RNA spiked in.

The chain recombines TRBV28 with TRBJ2-7, with D maybe TRBD2 (6 bases). The CDR3 contains 15 residues. Germline values: CDR1 MDHEN, CDR2 SYDVKM. Trimming cost V 4 bases and J 0 bases, with 13 bases left between them. CDR3 bases: TGTGCCAGCAGTTCTAGGGGACTGCCCTCCTACGAGCAGTACTTC. Its translation is CASSSRGLPSYEQYF.

Concerning this clonotype itself: Possible read error: a much larger clone is one base away. The chain couples TRBV7-6 to TRBJ1-1; maybe TRBD1 (6 bases). Trimming pared 1 base from V and 6 bases from J, leaving 12 bases between. The CDR3 is 14 residues long. From germline, CDR1 is SGHVS and CDR2 FNYEAQ. The CDR3 nucleotides read TGTGCCAGCAGCTTAGGGGAAGAGGGGGCTGAAGCTTTCTTT. Its protein product is CASSLGEEGAEAFF.

This clonotype showed up just once. A read error may be the cause here, since a much bigger clone is one base away. The chain employs TRBV5-1 and TRBJ2-3; D uncertain. Germline V CDR1 and CDR2: SGHRS, YFSETQ. There are 15 residues in the CDR3. V dropped 3 bases and J dropped 0 bases, with 11 bases sitting between them. The CDR3 nucleotides read TGCGCCAGCAGCTCAGCAGTATATAGCACAGATACGCAGTATTTT. It yields the protein CASSSAVYSTDTQYF.

This clonotype was seen only a few times. The chain is built from TRBV7-9 and TRBJ2-5; D perhaps matches TRBD2 (6 bases). V was cut by 3 bases and J by 1 base, with 9 bases left in between. The germline CDR1 and CDR2 sequences are SEHNR and FQNEAQ (reference sequence). The CDR3 sequence is 14 residues long. The CDR3 here is CASSFFSGQETQYF. CDR3 sequence (DNA): TGTGCCAGCAGCTTCTTTAGCGGCCAAGAGACCCAGTACTTC.

In the case of this clonotype: The conserved phenylalanine or tryptophan is not found at the CDR3 terminus, so this likely reflects a read error. This chain connects TRBV12-3 or TRBV12-4 to TRBJ2-1; D is perhaps TRBD1 (6 bases). The CDR3 runs to 14 residues. Trimming left V 5 bases short and J 8 bases short, with 16 bases between. This CDR3 reads CASSPRDQGYEQFS. Here the CDR3 DNA reads TGTGCCAGCAGTCCCAGAGACCAGGGGTATGAGCAGTTCTCC.

A word on this clonotype: This could be a read error, since a much larger clone is one nucleotide away. The chain links TRBV2 to TRBJ1-4; D not resolved. CDR1 is SNHLY and CDR2 is FYNNEI in the germline V gene. The CDR3 has 15 amino acids. CDR3: CASSEGAATNEKPFF. CDR3 DNA sequence: TGTGCCAGCAGTGAAGGGGCTGCAACTAATGAAAAACCGTTTTTT.

This clonotype turned up a few times. The chain has TRBV30 and TRBJ1-1; tentatively, D is TRBD1 (5 bases). The germline V gene encodes CDR1 GTSNPN and CDR2 SVGIG (reference sequence). The CDR3 contains 13 residues. V lost 5 bases to trimming and J lost 1 base, with 11 bases between them. CDR3 nucleotide sequence: TGTGCCTGGTGGGGACTAGCGAACACTGAAGCTTTCTTT. It encodes CAWWGLANTEAFF.

The chain has TRBV6-5 and TRBJ1-5; D gene ambiguous. The CDR3 extends over 16 amino acids. Trimming took 5 bases from V and 0 from J, leaving 14 bases between them. Germline-derived CDR1 and CDR2 are MNHEY and SVGAGI. For the CDR3, the DNA is TGTGCCAGCAGTGCAAGTGGGCCTTATAGCAATCAGCCCCAGCATTTT. It yields the protein CASSASGPYSNQPQHF.

The chain couples TRBV30 to TRBJ2-2; D gene uncertain. This CDR3 comprises 13 residues. Trimming removed 4 bases from V and 2 bases from J, with 8 bases in between. The V gene's germline CDR1 is GTSNPN and CDR2 SVGIG (reference sequence). The CDR3 sequence: CAWTLGNTGELFF. The CDR3 DNA reads TGTGCCTGGACGTTAGGTAACACCGGGGAGCTGTTTTTT.

This sequence joins TRBV7-9 and TRBJ2-1; no reliable D call. Germline values: CDR1 SEHNR, CDR2 FQNEAQ (reference sequence). The length of the CDR3 is 12 residues. The V end lost 4 bases, the J end lost 9 bases, and 10 bases lay between the germline ends. Here the CDR3 DNA reads TGTGCCAGCAGCTCTTCCCCCGCTGAGCAGTTCTTC. Amino acid sequence: CASSSSPAEQFF.